These 23 T cell receptor beta chains share one sample of origin, sequenced in a study of shared clonotypes between healthy human individuals. Repertoires were generated with immunoSEQ multiplex PCR, while TCRdb's copy carries only in-frame clones and drops some. The table shows 450,000 to 600,000 clones, with approximately 79% occurring only once. Material for sequencing was PBMCs. The receptors originated from a woman aged 40 to 49 in good health. Some clones in this sample may be carry-over from other donors' samples.

The rearrangement links TRBV28 to TRBJ2-5, with a possible D match to TRBD1 (6 bases). Trimming removed 6 bases at V and 9 bases at J, with 11 bases between. This CDR3 is built from 11 residues. CDR1 MDHEN and CDR2 SYDVKM come from the germline V gene. CDR3 sequence reads: CASSVGAPQYF. For the CDR3, the DNA is TGTGCCAGCAGCGTGGGGGCCCCCCAGTACTTC.

The chain couples TRBV15 to TRBJ2-3, with 7 bases lining up with TRBD1. Per the germline V gene, CDR1 is LNHNV and CDR2 is YYDKDF (reference sequence). The CDR3 runs 15 residues. V lost 0 bases and J lost 5; bases outside the gene matches: 5. The CDR3 nucleotides are TGTGCCACCAGCAGAGAAGACAGGGCACAAGATACGCAGTATTTT. It specifies CATSREDRAQDTQYF.

This chain joins TRBV29-1 and TRBJ2-7; no firm D call. Germline V gene lookup returns CDR1 SQVTM and CDR2 ANQGSEA. Trimming shortened V by 6 bases and J by 5 bases, and 11 bases separated the two germline ends. This CDR3 spans 11 amino acids. The CDR3 DNA reads as TGCAGCGTGCCCAAGGGTGACGAGCAGTACTTC. As protein: CSVPKGDEQYF.

The rearrangement uses TRBV5-1 and TRBJ2-2; 9 bases fit TRBD2. Germline lookup yields CDR1 SGHRS and CDR2 YFSETQ. The CDR3 loop spans 13 amino acids. V shed 2 bases and J 10 bases; nucleotides not matched to a gene: 3. CDR3 in DNA: TGCGCCAGCAGCTTTAGCGGGAGTGAGGAGCTGTTTTTT. Amino acids: CASSFSGSEELFF.

The chain couples TRBV7-3 to TRBJ2-7, with D perhaps matching TRBD1 (5 bases). The CDR3 spans 15 residues. Trimming took 3 bases from V and 3 from J, leaving 15 bases between them. The germline gives CDR1 SGHTA, CDR2 FQGTGA. CDR3 amino acids: CASSFQYGQGYEQYF. The CDR3 DNA follows: TGTGCCAGCAGCTTTCAGTACGGCCAGGGCTACGAGCAGTACTTC.

The chain couples TRBV28 to TRBJ1-5, with a tentative D call TRBD1 (5 bases). The V and J ends lost 3 bases and 6 bases respectively, with 9 bases between them. This CDR3 contains 13 residues. Germline V gives CDR1 MDHEN, CDR2 SYDVKM. The CDR3 sequence: CASSLQGGQPQHF. The CDR3 DNA sequence: TGTGCCAGCAGTTTGCAGGGCGGTCAGCCCCAGCATTTT.

The gene calls are TRBV30 and TRBJ1-1; the D gene is possibly TRBD1 (5 bases). Germline V lookup: CDR1 GTSNPN, CDR2 SVGIG (reference sequence). The CDR3 is 14 residues long. The V gene lost 2 bases and the J gene lost 5 bases, with 15 bases spanning the gap. The DNA of the CDR3 is TGTGCCTGGAGTTTGGGTGCAGGGTGGACTGAAGCTTTCTTT. Protein product: CAWSLGAGWTEAFF.

The chain uses TRBV30 and TRBJ2-3; the match to TRBD2 covers 11 bases. Trimming cost V 0 bases and J 1 base; bases outside gene matches: 6. The CDR3 totals 17 residues. Looked up from germline, CDR1 is GTSNPN and CDR2 is SVGIG (reference sequence). The CDR3 sequence: CAWSVRLGLAGTDTQYF. The CDR3 bases are TGTGCCTGGAGTGTACGTTTGGGACTAGCGGGCACAGATACGCAGTATTTT.

This clone appeared once. V gene TRBV11-3 combines with J gene TRBJ2-1; the D is unclear. V was pared by 5 bases and J by 5 bases, with 13 bases between. Germline V CDR1 and CDR2: SGHNT, YENEEA. The length of the CDR3 is 14 residues. The CDR3 bases are TGTGCCAGCAGCCCCCGGACGGCAGACAATGAGCAGTTCTTC. This translates into CASSPRTADNEQFF. Using reference TRBV11-3 and TRBJ2-1 for the parts outside the CDR3, the full variable domain is EAGVVQSPRYKIIEKKQPVAFWCNPISGHNTLYWYLQNLGQGPELLIRYENEEAVDDSQLPKDRFSAERLKGVDSTLKIQPAELGDSAVYLCASSPRTADNEQFFGPGTRLTVL.

The chain has TRBV2 and TRBJ2-3; no clear D. Trimming cost V 9 bases and J 2 bases, with 9 bases left between them. Germline V gene lookup returns CDR1 SNHLY and CDR2 FYNNEI. This CDR3 has 12 residues. The CDR3 DNA follows: TGTGCCAGTAGTACCCTCACAGATACGCAGTATTTT. It encodes CASSTLTDTQYF.

This chain's CDR3 is CASSDETSEYNEQFF. CDR3 DNA sequence: TGTGCCAGCAGTGACGAGACTAGCGAGTACAATGAGCAGTTCTTC. V is TRBV2 and J is TRBJ2-1; 8 bases are a match to TRBD2. The V gene's germline CDR1 is SNHLY and CDR2 FYNNEI. V lost 3 bases to trimming and J lost 4 bases; unmatched junction nucleotides: 5. There are 15 residues in the CDR3.

This clone was seen only once. The genes are TRBV5-6 and TRBJ2-3; 11 bases align to TRBD2. CDR1 and CDR2 (germline): SGHDT, YYEEEE. Germline trimming cut 3 bases from V and 6 bases from J; bases unmatched to any gene: 9. The CDR3 contains 16 residues. The CDR3 sequence is CASSSPTSGVGDTQYF. In DNA, the CDR3 is TGTGCCAGCAGCTCGCCGACTAGCGGGGTAGGGGATACGCAGTATTTT.

The chain employs TRBV5-4 and TRBJ2-1; 12 nucleotides line up with TRBD2. The CDR3 spans 12 residues. CDR1 is SGHNT, CDR2 YYREEE, per germline (reference sequence). Trimming at V came to 6 bases and at J to 9 bases, leaving 1 base not matched to a gene. DNA for the CDR3: TGTGCCAGCAAGGGACTAGCGGGTGAGCAGTTCTTC. Its protein product is CASKGLAGEQFF.

This clone turned up a few times. The chain joins TRBV5-1 to TRBJ2-7, with 7 bases identical to TRBD2. This CDR3 is 14 amino acids long. Unmatched junction bases numbered 7, after V lost 5 bases and J lost 2 bases. CDR1 and CDR2 from the germline V gene are SGHRS and YFSETQ. As DNA, the CDR3 is TGCGCCAGCAGGTATCGCGCGGGAGCCTACGAGCAGTACTTC. Its protein is CASRYRAGAYEQYF.

A single count supports this clone. In nucleotides, the CDR3 is TGTGCCAGTAGTAAAAGACACTACAATGAGCAGTTCTTC. Translated: CASSKRHYNEQFF. The rearrangement joins TRBV19 to TRBJ2-1; D uncertain. In germline, CDR1 is LNHDA, CDR2 SQIVND (reference sequence). The CDR3 is 13 residues long. The ends were cut back, 4 bases at V and 3 bases at J, with 7 bases in the middle.

This sequence joins TRBV2 and TRBJ2-7; 8 bases match TRBD1. Germline assignment: CDR1 SNHLY and CDR2 FYNNEI. Trimming took 3 bases from V and 2 from J; bases not matched to a gene: 6. The length of the CDR3 is 15 residues. The CDR3 region is CASSDQGAATYEQYF. The CDR3 region has the DNA TGTGCCAGCAGTGATCAGGGGGCCGCGACCTACGAGCAGTACTTC.

The V and J genes are TRBV30 and TRBJ1-6; 7 bases match TRBD1. This CDR3 region has 15 residues. The junction had 8 bases not matched to a gene; V was cut back by 0 bases and J by 9 bases. CDR1 is GTSNPN, CDR2 SVGIG, per germline (reference sequence). The CDR3 here is CAWSVAGTVTSPLHF. CDR3 nucleotides: TGTGCCTGGAGTGTAGCGGGGACAGTCACTTCACCCCTCCACTTT.

This rearrangement joins TRBV4-3 to TRBJ2-1; TRBD2 is a possible D gene (5 bases). Trimming pared 0 bases from V and 12 bases from J, leaving 15 bases between. CDR1 is LGHNA, CDR2 YSLEER, per germline. The CDR3 totals 14 residues. CDR3 in amino acids: CASSQDRGWKGQFF. In DNA, the CDR3 is TGCGCCAGCAGCCAAGATCGGGGATGGAAGGGGCAGTTCTTC.

V gene TRBV2 combines with J gene TRBJ2-3, with 7 bases identical to TRBD2. In germline, CDR1 is SNHLY, CDR2 FYNNEI. The junction had 5 bases not matched to a gene; V was cut back by 6 bases and J by 11 bases. The CDR3 totals 11 residues. CDR3 in DNA: TGTGCCAGCAGCCGGGACTACCTGCAGTATTTT. Protein sequence: CASSRDYLQYF.

The chain links TRBV6-1 to TRBJ1-4; TRBD1 matches at 9 bases. Germline CDR1 reads MNHNS; CDR2 reads SASEGT. This CDR3 comprises 13 residues. The V segment lost 6 bases and the J segment 6 bases; nucleotides outside the gene matches: 2. The CDR3 DNA reads TGTGCCAGCAGGGGGACAGGGTATGAAAAACTGTTTTTT. Residues: CASRGTGYEKLFF.

The rearrangement joins TRBV4-1 to TRBJ2-4, with 9 positions matching TRBD2. The CDR3 contains 19 residues. CDR1 MGHRA and CDR2 YSYEKL come from the germline V gene. V lost 1 base and J lost 0; bases outside the gene matches: 10. CDR3 sequence (DNA): TGCGCCAGCAGCCAAGTTGCTAGCGGGAACATGATAGCCAAAAACATTCAGTACTTC. As protein: CASSQVASGNMIAKNIQYF.

The chain joins TRBV12-2 to TRBJ2-1; no check of the table's D call, TRBD2, against the DNA was made. TRBV12-2 is annotated as a pseudogene. The CDR3 sequence is 18 residues long. CDR3 residues: CASRPRPGTSGMVNEQFF. CDR3 nucleotides: TGTGCAAGTCGCCCCCGCCCCGGGACTAGCGGGATGGTCAATGAGCAGTTCTTC.

This chain uses TRBV5-1 with TRBJ2-2; D not certain. V was cut by 2 bases and J by 1 base, with 9 bases left in between. The CDR3 covers 15 residues. Germline values: CDR1 SGHRS, CDR2 YFSETQ. Here the CDR3 reads CASSFGPGNTGELFF. CDR3 coding DNA: TGCGCCAGCAGCTTTGGACCGGGGAACACCGGGGAGCTGTTTTTT.